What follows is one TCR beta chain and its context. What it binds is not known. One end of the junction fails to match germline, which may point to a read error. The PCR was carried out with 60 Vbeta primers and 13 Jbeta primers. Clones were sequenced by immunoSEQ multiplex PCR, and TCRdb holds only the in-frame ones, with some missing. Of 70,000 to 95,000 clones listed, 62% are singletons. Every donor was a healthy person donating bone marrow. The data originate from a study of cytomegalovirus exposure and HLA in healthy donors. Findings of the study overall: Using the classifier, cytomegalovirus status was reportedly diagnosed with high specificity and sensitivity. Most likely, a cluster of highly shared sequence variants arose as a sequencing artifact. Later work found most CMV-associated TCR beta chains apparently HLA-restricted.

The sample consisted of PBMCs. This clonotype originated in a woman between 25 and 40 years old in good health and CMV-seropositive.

The CDR3, as DNA: TGTGCCAGCAGCCAAGGGACTAGCGGGGGGGCCGCGGTCTTC. Encoded protein: CASSQGTSGGAAVF. This chain links TRBV5-5 with TRBJ2-1; 16 nucleotides agree with TRBD2. Germline CDR1 and CDR2: SGHKS and YYEKEE (reference sequence). The CDR3 has 14 residues.